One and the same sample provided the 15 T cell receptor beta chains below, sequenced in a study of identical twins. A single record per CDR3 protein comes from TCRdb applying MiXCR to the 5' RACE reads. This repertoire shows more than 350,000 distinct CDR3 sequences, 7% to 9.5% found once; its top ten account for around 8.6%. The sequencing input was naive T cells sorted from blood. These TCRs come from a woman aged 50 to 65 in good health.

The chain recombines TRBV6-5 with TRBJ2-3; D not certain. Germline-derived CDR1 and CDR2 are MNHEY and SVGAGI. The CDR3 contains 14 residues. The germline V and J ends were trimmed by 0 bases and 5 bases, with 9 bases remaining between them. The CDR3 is CASSYSGPGDTQYF. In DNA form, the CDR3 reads TGTGCCAGCAGTTACTCCGGACCGGGAGATACGCAGTATTTT.

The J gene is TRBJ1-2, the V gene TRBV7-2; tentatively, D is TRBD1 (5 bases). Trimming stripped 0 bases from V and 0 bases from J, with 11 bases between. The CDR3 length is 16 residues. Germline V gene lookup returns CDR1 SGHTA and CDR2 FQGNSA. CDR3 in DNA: TGTGCCAGCAGCTTAGCAGTTGGGGCAACTAACTATGGCTACACCTTC. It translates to CASSLAVGATNYGYTF. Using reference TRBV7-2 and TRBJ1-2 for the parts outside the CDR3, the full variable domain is GAGVSQSPSNKVTEKGKDVELRCDPISGHTALYWYRQSLGQGLEFLIYFQGNSAPDKSGLPSDRFSAERTGGSVSTLTIQRTQQEDSAVYLCASSLAVGATNYGYTFGSGTRLTVV.

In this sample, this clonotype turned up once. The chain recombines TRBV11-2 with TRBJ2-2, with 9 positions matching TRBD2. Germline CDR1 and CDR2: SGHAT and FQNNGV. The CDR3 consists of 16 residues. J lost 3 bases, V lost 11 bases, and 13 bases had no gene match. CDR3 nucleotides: TGTGCCCGCACACAAGAAGCGGGAGGTCACACCGGGGAGCTGTTTTTT. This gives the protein CARTQEAGGHTGELFF. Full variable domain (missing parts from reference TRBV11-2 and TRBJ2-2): EAGVAQSPRYKIIEKRQSVAFWCNPISGHATLYWYQQILGQGPKLLIQFQNNGVVDDSQLPKDRFSAERLKGVDSTLKIQPAKLEDSAVYLCARTQEAGGHTGELFFGEGSRLTVL.

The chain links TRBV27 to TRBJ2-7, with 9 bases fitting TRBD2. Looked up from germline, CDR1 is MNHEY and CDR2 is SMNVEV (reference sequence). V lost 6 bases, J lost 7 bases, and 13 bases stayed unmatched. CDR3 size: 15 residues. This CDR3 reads CASSKRREGRPEQYV. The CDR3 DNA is TGTGCCAGCAGCAAGAGGCGGGAGGGCCGTCCGGAGCAGTACGTC.

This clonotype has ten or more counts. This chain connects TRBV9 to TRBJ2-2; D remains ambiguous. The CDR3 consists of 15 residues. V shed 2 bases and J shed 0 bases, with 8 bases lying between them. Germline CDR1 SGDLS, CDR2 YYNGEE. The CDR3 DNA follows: TGTGCCAGCAGCGTCGGGTCCGCGAACACCGGGGAGCTGTTTTTT. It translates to CASSVGSANTGELFF.

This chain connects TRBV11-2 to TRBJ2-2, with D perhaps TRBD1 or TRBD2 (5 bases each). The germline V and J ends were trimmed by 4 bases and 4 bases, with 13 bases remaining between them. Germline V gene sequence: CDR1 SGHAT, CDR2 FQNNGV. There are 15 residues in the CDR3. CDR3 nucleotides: TGTGCCAGCAGCTCGTGGCAGGGACGCACCGGGGAGCTGTTTTTT. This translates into CASSSWQGRTGELFF.

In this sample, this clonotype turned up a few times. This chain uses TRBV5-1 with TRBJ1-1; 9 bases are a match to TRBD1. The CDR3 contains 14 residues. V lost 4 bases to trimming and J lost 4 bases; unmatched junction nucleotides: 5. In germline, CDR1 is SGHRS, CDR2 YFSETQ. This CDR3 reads CASSPRDRATEAFF. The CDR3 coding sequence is TGCGCCAGCAGCCCCCGGGACAGGGCCACTGAAGCTTTCTTT.

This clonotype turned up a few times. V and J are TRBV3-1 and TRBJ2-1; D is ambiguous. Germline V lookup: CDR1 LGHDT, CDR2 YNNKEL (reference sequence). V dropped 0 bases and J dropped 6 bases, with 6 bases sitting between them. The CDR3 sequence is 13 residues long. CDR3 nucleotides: TGTGCCAGCAGCCAAGATGCTCTCAATGAGCAGTTCTTC. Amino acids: CASSQDALNEQFF.

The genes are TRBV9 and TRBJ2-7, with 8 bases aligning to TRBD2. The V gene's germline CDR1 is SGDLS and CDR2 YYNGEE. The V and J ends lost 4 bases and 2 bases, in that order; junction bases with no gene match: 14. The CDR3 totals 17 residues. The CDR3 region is CASSPMEGEAGAYEQYV. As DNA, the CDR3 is TGTGCCAGCAGCCCGATGGAGGGTGAAGCGGGAGCCTACGAGCAGTACGTC.

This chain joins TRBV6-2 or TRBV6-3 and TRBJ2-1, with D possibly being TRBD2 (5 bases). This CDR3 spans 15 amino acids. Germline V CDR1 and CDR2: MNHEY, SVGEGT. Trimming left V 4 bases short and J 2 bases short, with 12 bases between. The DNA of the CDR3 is TGTGCCAGCAGTTCCAGCGGACTCCCCTACAATGAGCAGTTCTTC. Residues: CASSSSGLPYNEQFF.

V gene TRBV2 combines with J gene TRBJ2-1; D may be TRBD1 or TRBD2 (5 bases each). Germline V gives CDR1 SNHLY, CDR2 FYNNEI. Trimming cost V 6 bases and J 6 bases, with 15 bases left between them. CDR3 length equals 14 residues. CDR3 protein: CASSSGTATNEQFF. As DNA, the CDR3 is TGTGCCAGCAGCTCCGGGACCGCGACCAATGAGCAGTTCTTC.

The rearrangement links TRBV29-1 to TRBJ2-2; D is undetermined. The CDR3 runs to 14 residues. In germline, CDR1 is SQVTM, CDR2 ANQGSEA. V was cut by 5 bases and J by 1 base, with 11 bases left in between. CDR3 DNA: TGCAGCGTTACTGGGCCGTTGAACACCGGGGAGCTGTTTTTT. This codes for CSVTGPLNTGELFF.

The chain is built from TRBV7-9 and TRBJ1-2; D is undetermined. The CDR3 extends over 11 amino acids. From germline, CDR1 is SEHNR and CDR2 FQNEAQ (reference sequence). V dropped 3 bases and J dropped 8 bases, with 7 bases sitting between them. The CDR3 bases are TGTGCCAGCAGCTTGATGTGGGGCTACACCTTC. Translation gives CASSLMWGYTF.

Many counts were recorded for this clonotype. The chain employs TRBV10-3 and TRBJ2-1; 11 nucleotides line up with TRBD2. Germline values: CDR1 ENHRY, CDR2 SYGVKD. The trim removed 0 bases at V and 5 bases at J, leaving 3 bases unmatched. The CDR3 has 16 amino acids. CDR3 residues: CAISESGSGRDNEQFF. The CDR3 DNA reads TGTGCCATCAGTGAGTCTGGTAGCGGGAGGGACAATGAGCAGTTCTTC.

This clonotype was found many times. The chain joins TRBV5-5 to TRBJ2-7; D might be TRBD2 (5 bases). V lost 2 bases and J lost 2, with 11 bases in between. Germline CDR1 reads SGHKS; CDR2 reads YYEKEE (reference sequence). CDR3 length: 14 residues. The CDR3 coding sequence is TGTGCCAGCAGCTTAATCGAGGGTCCCTACGAGCAGTACGTC. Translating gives CASSLIEGPYEQYV.